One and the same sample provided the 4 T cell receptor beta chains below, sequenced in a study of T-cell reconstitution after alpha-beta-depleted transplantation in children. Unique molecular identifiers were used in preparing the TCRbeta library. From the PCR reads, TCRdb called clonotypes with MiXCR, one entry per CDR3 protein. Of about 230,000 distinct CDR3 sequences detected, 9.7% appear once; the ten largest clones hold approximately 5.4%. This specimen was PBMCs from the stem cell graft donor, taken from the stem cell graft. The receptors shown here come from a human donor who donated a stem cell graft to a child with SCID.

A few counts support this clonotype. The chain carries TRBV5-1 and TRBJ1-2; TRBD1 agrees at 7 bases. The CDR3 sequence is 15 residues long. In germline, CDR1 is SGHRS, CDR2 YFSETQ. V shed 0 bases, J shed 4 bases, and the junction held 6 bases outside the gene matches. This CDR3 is CASSLEPDRAYGYTF. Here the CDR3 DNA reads TGCGCCAGCAGCTTGGAACCAGACAGGGCCTATGGCTACACCTTC.

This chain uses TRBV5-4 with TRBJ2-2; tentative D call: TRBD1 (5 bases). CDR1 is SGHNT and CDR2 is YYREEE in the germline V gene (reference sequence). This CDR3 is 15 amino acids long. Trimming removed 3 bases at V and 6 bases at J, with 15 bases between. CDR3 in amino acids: CASSSKGSASGELFF. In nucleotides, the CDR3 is TGTGCCAGCAGCTCAAAGGGGTCAGCGTCCGGGGAGCTGTTTTTT.

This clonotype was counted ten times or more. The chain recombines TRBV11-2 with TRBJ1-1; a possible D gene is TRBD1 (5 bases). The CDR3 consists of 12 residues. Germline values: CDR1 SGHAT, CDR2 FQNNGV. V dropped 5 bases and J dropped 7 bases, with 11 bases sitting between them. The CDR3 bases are TGTGCCAGCAGCCGCCGGGACTATGAAGCTTTCTTT. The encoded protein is CASSRRDYEAFF. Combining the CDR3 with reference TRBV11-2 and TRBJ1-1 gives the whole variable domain EAGVAQSPRYKIIEKRQSVAFWCNPISGHATLYWYQQILGQGPKLLIQFQNNGVVDDSQLPKDRFSAERLKGVDSTLKIQPAKLEDSAVYLCASSRRDYEAFFGQGTRLTVV.

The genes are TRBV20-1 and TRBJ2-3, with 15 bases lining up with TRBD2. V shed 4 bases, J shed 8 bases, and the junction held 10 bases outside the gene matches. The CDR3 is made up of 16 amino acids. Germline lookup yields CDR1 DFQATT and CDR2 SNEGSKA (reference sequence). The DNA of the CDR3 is TGCAGTGCTAATTCGGGACTAGCGGGGGGTATGGGTACGCAGTATTTT. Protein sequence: CSANSGLAGGMGTQYF.